The rows below give T cell receptor beta chains drawn from one sample of a study of human T cells and chemical hapten exposure. TCRdb re-called the RACE reads through MiXCR, storing one row per CDR3 protein. The sample holds 100,000 to 120,000 distinct CDR3 sequences, less than 40% seen once. This material consisted of whole blood, taken in connection with sensitization to the hapten diphenylcyclopropenone (DPC). The receptors stem from a man aged 35-49 years with alopecia areata. Some clones in this sample may be carry-over from other donors' samples. Both conserved end residues are part of each CDR3. The D gene is left open where the match is weak. Not all rows give a size; the values are once, few, many and, for expanded clones, a class.

size,V,D,J,DNA,CDR3
NA,TRBV12-3/TRBV12-4,TRBD1,TRBJ2-3,TGTGCCAGCAACAATTCCGGGACAGCCTTT,CASNNSGTAF
NA,TRBV5-4,TRBD2,TRBJ2-4,TGTGCCAGCAGCAGACGGGGACTAGCGGGCGGTCAAAGTTACATTCAGTACTTC,CASSRRGLAGGQSYIQYF
few,TRBV20-1,TRBD1,TRBJ2-3,TGCAGTGCTAGGGTTAATCCGGGACAGTACACAGATACGCAGTATTTT,CSARVNPGQYTDTQYF
NA,TRBV9,TRBD2,TRBJ2-1,TGTGCCAGCAGCCCCCGGGAGTCGGGAGGGAAATACAATGAGCAGTTCTTC,CASSPRESGGKYNEQFF
NA,TRBV10-3,TRBD1,TRBJ2-7,TGTGCCATCAGTGATACTAATCGGGACAGGGTCCACGAGCAGTACTTC,CAISDTNRDRVHEQYF
NA,TRBV6-2/TRBV6-3,NA,TRBJ2-7,TGTGCCAGCAGTTACCAGCGAGCCCGGGACACCTACTCCTACGAGCAGTACTTC,CASSYQRARDTYSYEQYF
few,TRBV29-1,NA,TRBJ2-1,TGCAGCGTTGAAGGACAGAACAATGAGCAGTTCTTC,CSVEGQNNEQFF
few,TRBV12-3/TRBV12-4,NA,TRBJ1-5,TGTGCCAGCAGTTTGAGCTTGGTCAGGAACAATCAGCCCCAGCATTTT,CASSLSLVRNNQPQHF
NA,TRBV29-1,TRBD2,TRBJ2-3,TGCAGCGTTCGATCGGGAGGTACGACAGATACGCAGTATTTT,CSVRSGGTTDTQYF
few,TRBV7-2,NA,TRBJ2-1,TGTGCCAGCAGCTTGGGCAGGGCTAATGAGCAGTTCTTC,CASSLGRANEQFF
few,TRBV6-2/TRBV6-3,TRBD2,TRBJ2-1,TGTGCCAGCAGTTCGACTAGCGGGAGAAATGAGCAGTTCTTC,CASSSTSGRNEQFF
NA,TRBV5-1,NA,TRBJ2-1,TGCGCCAGCAGCTTGGTTCCCGAGGACAATGAGCAGTTCTTC,CASSLVPEDNEQFF
NA,TRBV6-2/TRBV6-3,NA,TRBJ1-1,TGTGCCAGCAGCTCCTATCGGAACACTGAAGCTTTCTTT,CASSSYRNTEAFF
NA,TRBV20-1,NA,TRBJ2-3,TGCAGTGCTAGAGATTGGACTAGCACAGATACGCAGTATTTT,CSARDWTSTDTQYF
few,TRBV6-2/TRBV6-3,NA,TRBJ2-1,TGTGCCAGCAGTTACTCCGGACCCTTTAGCTACAATGAGCAGTTCTTC,CASSYSGPFSYNEQFF
NA,TRBV6-2/TRBV6-3,NA,TRBJ1-5,TGTGCCAGCAGTGTCGTACAGGGTGGCAATCAGCCCCAGCATTTT,CASSVVQGGNQPQHF
NA,TRBV7-6,NA,TRBJ2-1,TGTGCCAGCAGCTTAGTTGGGTCGACAGGACCAAGAAATGAGCAGTTCTTC,CASSLVGSTGPRNEQFF
NA,TRBV12-3/TRBV12-4,NA,TRBJ2-5,TGTGCCAGCAGTTTAACCCCGGGGGTAGGAGAGACCCAGTACTTC,CASSLTPGVGETQYF
NA,TRBV10-3,NA,TRBJ2-5,TGTGCCATCAGGGCACAGGGAAATGAAGAGACCCAGTACTTC,CAIRAQGNEETQYF
few,TRBV20-1,NA,TRBJ1-1,TGCAGTGCTAGAGCTCCGATTCAAGTCGGGAACACTGAAGCTTTCTTT,CSARAPIQVGNTEAFF
NA,TRBV7-9,NA,TRBJ2-5,TGTGCCAGCAGTCGGCAGGGTGCAGTCGAGACCCAGTACTTC,CASSRQGAVETQYF
NA,TRBV7-2,NA,TRBJ1-1,TGTGCCAGCAGCAGTCATACAGGGAACACTGAAGCTTTCTTT,CASSSHTGNTEAFF
few,TRBV7-7,NA,TRBJ2-4,TGTGCTAGCAGCTGTCCAGGGAGCTCAGCCAAAAACATTCAGTACTTC,CASSCPGSSAKNIQYF
NA,TRBV9,NA,TRBJ2-3,TGTGCCAGCAGCGTAGGCCCGGGAGTGGATACGCAGTATTTT,CASSVGPGVDTQYF
NA,TRBV12-3/TRBV12-4,NA,TRBJ1-4,TGTGCCAGCAGTTTTGGAAATGAAAAACTGTTTTTT,CASSFGNEKLFF
few,TRBV7-2,NA,TRBJ2-1,TGTGCCAGCAGCACGGACCCGTCGGACAATGAGCAGTTCTTC,CASSTDPSDNEQFF
NA,TRBV11-2,NA,TRBJ1-1,TGTGCCAGCAGCCGAGACATCTCTAACACTGAAGCTTTCTTT,CASSRDISNTEAFF